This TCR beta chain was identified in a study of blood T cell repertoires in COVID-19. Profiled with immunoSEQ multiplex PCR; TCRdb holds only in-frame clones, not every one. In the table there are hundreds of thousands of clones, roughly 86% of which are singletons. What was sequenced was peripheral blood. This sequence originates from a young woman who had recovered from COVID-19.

This chain's CDR3 is CASRASGRSDEQYF. As DNA, the CDR3 is TGTGCCAGCAGGGCTAGCGGGAGGTCCGACGAGCAGTACTTC. The chain is built from TRBV2 and TRBJ2-7; 11 bases are a match to TRBD2. V gave up 6 bases and J gave up 5 bases; unmatched junction bases: 6. Germline V gives CDR1 SNHLY, CDR2 FYNNEI. This CDR3 has 14 residues.